This T cell receptor (beta chain) derives from a study of cytomegalovirus exposure and HLA in healthy donors. Study-wide context: Early released data had tens of millions of unique TCRs, all coming from HLA-typed donors.

Germline V gene data show CDR1 as SGHVS and CDR2 as FNYEAQ. Deletions cut 4 bases from V and 4 bases from J, with 11 bases between. The CDR3 consists of 13 residues. Amplification used 60 Vbeta primers and 13 Jbeta primers. Using immunoSEQ multiplex PCR, the repertoire was profiled, and TCRdb retains in-frame clones only, with some absent. The table lists approximately 140,000 clones, 65% to 85% of them singletons. This clone was recorded once. Sequencing was carried out using PBMCs. The J gene is TRBJ2-7, the V gene TRBV7-6, with D uncertain. This receptor was obtained from a boy aged 10-17 years in good health and CMV-seronegative. The CDR3 here is CASSSPDIYEQYF. The CDR3, as DNA: TGTGCCAGCAGCTCCCCAGATATTTACGAGCAGTACTTC.